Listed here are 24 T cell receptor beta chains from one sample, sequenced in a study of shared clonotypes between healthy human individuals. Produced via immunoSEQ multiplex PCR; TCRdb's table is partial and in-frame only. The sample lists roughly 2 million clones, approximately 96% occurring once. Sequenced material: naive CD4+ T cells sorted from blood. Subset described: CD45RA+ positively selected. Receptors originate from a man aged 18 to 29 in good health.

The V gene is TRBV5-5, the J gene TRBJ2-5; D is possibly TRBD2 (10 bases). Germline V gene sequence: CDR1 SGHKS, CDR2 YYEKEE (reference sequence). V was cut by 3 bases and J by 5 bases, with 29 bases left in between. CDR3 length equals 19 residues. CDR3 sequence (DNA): TGTGCCAGCAGCTCTGACAGGGGGATAGCGGGAGGACACGGGGAGACCCAGTACTTC. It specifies CASSSDRGIAGGHGETQYF.

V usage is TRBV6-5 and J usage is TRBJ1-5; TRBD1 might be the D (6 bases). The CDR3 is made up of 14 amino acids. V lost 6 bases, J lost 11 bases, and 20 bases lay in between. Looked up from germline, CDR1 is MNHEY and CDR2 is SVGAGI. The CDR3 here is CASSWRGSTKAQHF. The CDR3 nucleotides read TGTGCCAGCAGCTGGAGGGGGTCGACCAAGGCCCAGCATTTT.

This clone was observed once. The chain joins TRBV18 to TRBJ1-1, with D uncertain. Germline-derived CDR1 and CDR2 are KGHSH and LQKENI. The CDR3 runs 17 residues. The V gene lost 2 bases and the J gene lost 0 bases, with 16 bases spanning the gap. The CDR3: CASSPAVQPVLNTEAFF. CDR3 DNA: TGTGCCAGCTCACCAGCAGTGCAGCCAGTCTTGAACACTGAAGCTTTCTTT. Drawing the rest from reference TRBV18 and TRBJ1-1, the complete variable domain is NAGVMQNPRHLVRRRGQEARLRCSPMKGHSHVYWYRQLPEEGLKFMVYLQKENIIDESGMPKERFSAEFPKEGPSILRIQQVVRGDSAAYFCASSPAVQPVLNTEAFFGQGTRLTVV.

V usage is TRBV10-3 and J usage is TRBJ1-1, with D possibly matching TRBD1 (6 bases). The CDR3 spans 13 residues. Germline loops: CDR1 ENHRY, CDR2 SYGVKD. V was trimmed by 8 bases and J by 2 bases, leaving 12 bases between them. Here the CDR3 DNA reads TGTGCCATCGCGGGGGGCCCTAACACTGAAGCTTTCTTT. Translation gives CAIAGGPNTEAFF.

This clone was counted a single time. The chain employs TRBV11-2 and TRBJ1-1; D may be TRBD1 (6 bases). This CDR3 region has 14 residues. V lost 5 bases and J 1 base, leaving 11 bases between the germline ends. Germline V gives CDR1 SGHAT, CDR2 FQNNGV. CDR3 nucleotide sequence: TGTGCCAGCAGCCGATCGGACAGGAACACTGAAGCTTTCTTT. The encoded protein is CASSRSDRNTEAFF.

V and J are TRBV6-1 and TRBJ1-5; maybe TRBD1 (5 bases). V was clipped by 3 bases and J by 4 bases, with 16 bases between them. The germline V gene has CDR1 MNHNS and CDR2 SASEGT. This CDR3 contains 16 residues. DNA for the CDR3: TGTGCCAGCAGTGACATGGGCAGGGTGCGAAATCAGCCCCAGCATTTT. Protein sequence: CASSDMGRVRNQPQHF.

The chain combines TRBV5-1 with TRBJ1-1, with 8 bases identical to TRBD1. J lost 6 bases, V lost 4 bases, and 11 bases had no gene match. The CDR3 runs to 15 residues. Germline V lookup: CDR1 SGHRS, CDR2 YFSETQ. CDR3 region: CASSTRQGYGSEAFF. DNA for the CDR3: TGCGCCAGCAGCACCCGACAGGGGTATGGCTCTGAAGCTTTCTTT.

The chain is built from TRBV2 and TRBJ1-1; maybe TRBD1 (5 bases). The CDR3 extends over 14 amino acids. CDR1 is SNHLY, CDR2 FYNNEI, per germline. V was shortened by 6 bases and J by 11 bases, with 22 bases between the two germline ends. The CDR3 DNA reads TGTGCCAGCAGCCTTAGACAGAGCCCCTTGAGGGCTTTCTTT. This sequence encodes CASSLRQSPLRAFF.

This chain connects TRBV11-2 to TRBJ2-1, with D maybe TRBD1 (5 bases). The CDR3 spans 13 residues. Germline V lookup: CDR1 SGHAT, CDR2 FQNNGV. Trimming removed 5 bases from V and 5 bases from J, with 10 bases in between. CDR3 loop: CASSPNRNNEQFF. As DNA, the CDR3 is TGTGCCAGCAGCCCGAACAGGAACAATGAGCAGTTCTTC.

The DNA for the CDR3 is TGTGCCAGTCGGACAGGGGGTTTTTACGAGCAGTACTTC. Its protein product is CASRTGGFYEQYF. The chain joins TRBV6-1 to TRBJ2-7, with TRBD1 matching over 10 bases. V lost 9 bases, J lost 4 bases, and 6 bases stayed unmatched. Germline V lookup: CDR1 MNHNS, CDR2 SASEGT. CDR3 length: 13 amino acids.

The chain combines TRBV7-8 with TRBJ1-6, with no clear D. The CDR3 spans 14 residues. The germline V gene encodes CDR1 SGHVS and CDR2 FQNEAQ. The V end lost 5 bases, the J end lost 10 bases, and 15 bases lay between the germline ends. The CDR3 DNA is TGTGCCAGCAGCCTATACTTGGTGGGGTCACCCCTCCACTTT. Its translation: CASSLYLVGSPLHF.

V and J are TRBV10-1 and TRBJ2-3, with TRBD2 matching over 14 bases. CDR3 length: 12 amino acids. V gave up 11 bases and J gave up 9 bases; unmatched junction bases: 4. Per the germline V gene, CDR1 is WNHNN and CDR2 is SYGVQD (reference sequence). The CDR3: CAAGTSGSTQYF. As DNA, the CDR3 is TGCGCCGCGGGGACTAGCGGGAGCACGCAGTATTTT.

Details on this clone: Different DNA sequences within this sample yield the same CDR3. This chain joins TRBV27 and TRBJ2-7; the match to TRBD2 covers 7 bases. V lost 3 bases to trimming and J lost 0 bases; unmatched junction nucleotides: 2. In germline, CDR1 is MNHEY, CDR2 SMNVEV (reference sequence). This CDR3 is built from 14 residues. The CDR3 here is CASSFGGGSYEQYF. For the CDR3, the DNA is TGTGCCAGCAGTTTTGGGGGGGGCTCCTACGAGCAGTACTTC.

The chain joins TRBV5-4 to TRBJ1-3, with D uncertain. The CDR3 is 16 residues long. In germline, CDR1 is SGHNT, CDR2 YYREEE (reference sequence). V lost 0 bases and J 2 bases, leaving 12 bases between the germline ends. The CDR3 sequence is CASSLAQRGTGNTIYF. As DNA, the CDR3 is TGTGCCAGCAGCTTGGCCCAACGGGGAACTGGAAACACCATATATTTT.

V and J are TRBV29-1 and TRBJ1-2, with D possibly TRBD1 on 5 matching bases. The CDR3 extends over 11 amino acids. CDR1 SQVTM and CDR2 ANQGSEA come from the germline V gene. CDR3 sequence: CSTWTRDGYTF. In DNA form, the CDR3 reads TGCAGTACCTGGACAAGAGATGGCTACACCTTC.

CDR3 in amino acids: CASGPGYGSSYEQYF. The CDR3 coding sequence is TGTGCCAGTGGACCCGGGTATGGAAGCTCCTACGAGCAGTACTTC. The V and J genes are TRBV6-1 and TRBJ2-7; D is ambiguous. Looked up from germline, CDR1 is MNHNS and CDR2 is SASEGT. Deletions cut 9 bases from V and 0 bases from J, with 18 bases between. This CDR3 is built from 15 residues.

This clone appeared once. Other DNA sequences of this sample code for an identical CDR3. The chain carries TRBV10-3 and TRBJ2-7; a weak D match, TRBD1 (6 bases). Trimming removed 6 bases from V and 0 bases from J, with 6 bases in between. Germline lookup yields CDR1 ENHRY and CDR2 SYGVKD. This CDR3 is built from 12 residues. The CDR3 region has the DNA TGTGCCATCAGGGACAGCTCCTACGAGCAGTACTTC. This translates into CAIRDSSYEQYF.

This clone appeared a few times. CDR3 sequence: CASSSTGYTDTQYF. Written as DNA, the CDR3 is TGTGCCAGTTCTTCGACAGGCTACACAGATACGCAGTATTTT. The chain recombines TRBV19 with TRBJ2-3; D is possibly TRBD1 (6 bases). CDR1 is LNHDA and CDR2 is SQIVND in the germline V gene (reference sequence). The CDR3 consists of 14 residues. Trimming took off 8 bases at V and 2 bases at J, with 14 bases between the two ends.

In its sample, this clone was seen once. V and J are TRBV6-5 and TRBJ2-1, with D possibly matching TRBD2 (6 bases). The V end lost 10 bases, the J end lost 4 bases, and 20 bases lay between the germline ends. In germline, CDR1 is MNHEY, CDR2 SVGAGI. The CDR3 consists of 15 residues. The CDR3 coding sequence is TGTGCCACACACCCCGGGGGAGTGGGGTACAATGAGCAGTTCTTC. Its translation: CATHPGGVGYNEQFF.

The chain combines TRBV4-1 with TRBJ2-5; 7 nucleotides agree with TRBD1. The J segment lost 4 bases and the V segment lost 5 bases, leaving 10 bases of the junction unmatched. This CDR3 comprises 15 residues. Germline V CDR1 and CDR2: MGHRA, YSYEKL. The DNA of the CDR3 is TGCGCCAGCAGCGGGCGTGACAGGGATAGAGAGACCCAGTACTTC. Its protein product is CASSGRDRDRETQYF.

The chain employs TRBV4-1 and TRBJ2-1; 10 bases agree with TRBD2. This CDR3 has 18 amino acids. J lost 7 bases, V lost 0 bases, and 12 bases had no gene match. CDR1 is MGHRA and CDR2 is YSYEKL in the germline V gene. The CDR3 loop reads CASSQEQSSGGTRNEQFF. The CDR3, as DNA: TGCGCCAGCAGCCAAGAACAATCTAGCGGGGGTACGAGGAATGAGCAGTTCTTC.

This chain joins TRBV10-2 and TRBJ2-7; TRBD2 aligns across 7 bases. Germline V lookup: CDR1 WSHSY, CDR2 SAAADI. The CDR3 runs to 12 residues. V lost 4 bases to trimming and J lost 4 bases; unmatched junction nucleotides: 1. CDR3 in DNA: TGCGCCAGCAGTGTCGGGGGGTACGAGCAGTACTTC. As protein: CASSVGGYEQYF.

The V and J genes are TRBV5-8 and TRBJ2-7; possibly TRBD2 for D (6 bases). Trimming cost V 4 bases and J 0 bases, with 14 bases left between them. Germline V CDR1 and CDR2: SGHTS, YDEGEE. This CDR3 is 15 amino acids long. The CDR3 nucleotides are TGTGCCAGCAGCAGGCCGGGACTTAGCTCCTACGAGCAGTACTTC. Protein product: CASSRPGLSSYEQYF.

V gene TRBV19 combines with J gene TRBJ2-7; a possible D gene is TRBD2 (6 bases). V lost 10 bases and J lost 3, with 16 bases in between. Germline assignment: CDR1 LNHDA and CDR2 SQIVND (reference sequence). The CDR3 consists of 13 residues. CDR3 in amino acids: CATQGLRGYEQYF. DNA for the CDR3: TGTGCCACCCAGGGACTTCGGGGCTACGAGCAGTACTTC.